This T cell receptor (beta chain) came from a study of cytomegalovirus exposure and HLA in healthy donors. The study's findings and limits: When a later analysis compared HLA-associated TCR beta chains with equally common others, the HLA-associated chains turned out to be more clonally expanded and to have lower generation probabilities.

Primers for the PCR totalled 60 Vbeta and 13 Jbeta. Data came from immunoSEQ multiplex PCR; TCRdb stores just in-frame clones and leaves some out. The table shows 150,000 to 160,000 clones, with 70% to 80% occurring only once. The CDR3 totals 15 residues. J lost 6 bases, V lost 7 bases, and 10 bases had no gene match. The germline CDR1 and CDR2 sequences are MNHNY and SVGAGI (reference sequence). Concerning this clone itself: What it binds is unknown.

Healthy bone marrow donors made up the donors. The clonotype comes from a man between 25 and 39 years old in good health and CMV-seropositive. The J gene is TRBJ2-3, the V gene TRBV6-6, with 10 positions matching TRBD2. Sequencing was performed on PBMCs. CDR3 coding DNA: TGTGCCAGCACCAGTCTAGCGGGGGTGGGGGATACGCAGTATTTT. Amino acids: CASTSLAGVGDTQYF.